The rows below give T cell receptor beta chains drawn from one sample of a study of T cells in Graves' hyperthyroidism and ophthalmopathy. TCRdb ran MiXCR on the multiplex PCR reads and lists one entry per CDR3 protein. The data show under 350,000 distinct CDR3 sequences, about a sixth seen once. Sequenced material: blood. These receptors originate from a woman aged 60 to 75 with Graves' ophthalmopathy. CDR3s leave out the opening cysteine and the closing phenylalanine or tryptophan. Size is stated for part of the rows, as once, few or many counts, or as a class when the clone is expanded.

CDR3	size	V	J
SVRTGGKLF	few	TRBV29-1	TRBJ1-4
AWSVQGGSDEQY	many	TRBV30	TRBJ2-7
ASSQGITNNSPLH	few	TRBV4-1	TRBJ1-6
ASSARSGLAGTKNIQY	many	TRBV9	TRBJ2-4
ASSLGGVYYEQY	many	TRBV13	TRBJ2-7
ASSQDMTAILLQETQY	NA	TRBV4-2	TRBJ2-5
ASSLGQGRYEQY	many	TRBV12-3/TRBV12-4	TRBJ2-7
ASSQLENPRYEQY	NA	TRBV4-1	TRBJ2-7
ASSTDEKLF	many	TRBV12-3/TRBV12-4	TRBJ1-4
ATETGLAGDTQY	many	TRBV24-1	TRBJ2-3
ASSYPAPGRII	many	TRBV6-2/TRBV6-3	TRBJ1-1
ASSLWPGELF	NA	TRBV7-7	TRBJ2-2
ASSLFPGSNQPQH	NA	TRBV28	TRBJ1-5
ASSYRGTNEKLF	NA	TRBV6-5	TRBJ1-4
ASSLGDRGEKTQY	many	TRBV11-2	TRBJ2-5
VSSLLTVATNYGYT	many	TRBV11-2	TRBJ1-2
ASRETGLRSPLH	NA	TRBV5-1	TRBJ1-6
ASSQVFQRTEAF	many	TRBV4-2	TRBJ1-1
AASYSGSIYEQY	many	TRBV28	TRBJ2-7
ASSLAWGRTAQETQY	many	TRBV7-6	TRBJ2-5
ASSQGGQGAVQPQH	NA	TRBV4-1	TRBJ1-5
ASSPGSGGNEQF	few	TRBV4-2	TRBJ2-1
SAGRDRGNEQF	many	TRBV20-1	TRBJ2-1
ASSQVRETQY	few	TRBV14	TRBJ2-5
ASSYPSSYLPPKGAPQH	NA	TRBV6-2/TRBV6-3	TRBJ1-5
ASSLEQGPYEQY	many	TRBV7-2	TRBJ2-7
ASISEATEAF	few	TRBV5-4	TRBJ1-1
ASSIDRAFGNQPQH	few	TRBV19	TRBJ1-5
ASRIRDRGNPNQPQH	NA	TRBV6-4	TRBJ1-5
ASRDRGPPD	many	TRBV12-3/TRBV12-4	TRBJ2-7